Following are 22 T cell receptor beta chains from one sample sequenced in a study of CD8 T cells in Susac syndrome. RNA in amounts of roughly 0.5 to 1 ug was reverse transcribed with random hexamers. TCRdb reprocessed the immunoSEQ multiplex PCR reads with MiXCR, giving one entry per CDR3 protein. Altogether 180,000 or so distinct CDR3 sequences are present, approximately 95% being singletons, with the ten largest covering about 0.1%. Sequencing was done on a sample of CD4+ T cells from PBMCs. The receptor set was obtained from a human donor in good health.

The chain carries TRBV5-1 and TRBJ1-1; no reliable D call. CDR1 is SGHRS, CDR2 YFSETQ, per germline. Trimming removed 1 base from V and 4 bases from J, with 11 bases in between. The CDR3 length is 14 residues. The CDR3 is CASSLNGFGTEAFF. The CDR3 DNA reads as TGCGCCAGCAGCTTGAACGGCTTCGGCACTGAAGCTTTCTTT.

The chain is built from TRBV11-2 and TRBJ2-4, with D perhaps matching TRBD2 (6 bases). V gave up 0 bases and J gave up 5 bases, with 11 bases separating them. This CDR3 region has 15 residues. Germline V gene data show CDR1 as SGHAT and CDR2 as FQNNGV. Written as DNA, the CDR3 is TGTGCCAGCAGCTTAGATCGGGGGAGCCAAAACATTCAGTACTTC. This encodes CASSLDRGSQNIQYF.

The chain couples TRBV6-5 to TRBJ2-1; the match to TRBD2 covers 12 bases. Per the germline V gene, CDR1 is MNHEY and CDR2 is SVGAGI. The CDR3 covers 15 residues. With 4 bases clipped from V and 5 bases from J, the junction kept 3 bases outside the gene matches. The CDR3 bases are TGTGCCAGCAGTTTCGGACTAGCGGGAAACAATGAGCAGTTCTTC. It yields the protein CASSFGLAGNNEQFF.

This clonotype occurred once. V usage is TRBV18 and J usage is TRBJ2-5; the match to TRBD1 covers 7 bases. Germline V gene sequence: CDR1 KGHSH, CDR2 LQKENI. CDR3 length: 13 amino acids. The junction had 6 bases not matched to a gene; V was cut back by 5 bases and J by 6 bases. The DNA of the CDR3 is TGTGCCAGCTCATCGGACAGGATGCAGACCCAGTACTTC. Amino acids: CASSSDRMQTQYF. Full variable domain (rest looked up from reference TRBV18 and TRBJ2-5): NAGVMQNPRHLVRRRGQEARLRCSPMKGHSHVYWYRQLPEEGLKFMVYLQKENIIDESGMPKERFSAEFPKEGPSILRIQQVVRGDSAAYFCASSSDRMQTQYFGPGTRLLVL.

The chain has TRBV12-3 or TRBV12-4 and TRBJ2-2; D call uncertain. V was clipped by 7 bases and J by 4 bases, with 16 bases between them. The length of the CDR3 is 15 residues. The CDR3 DNA follows: TGTGCCAGCACCTTATTCCGTGGGTTCACCGGGGAGCTGTTTTTT. Protein product: CASTLFRGFTGELFF.

The CDR3 here is CASSQEMYQPQHF. CDR3 sequence (DNA): TGTGCCAGCAGCCAAGAAATGTATCAGCCCCAGCATTTT. The V gene is TRBV4-2, the J gene TRBJ1-5; D unclear. The CDR3 runs to 13 residues. From germline, CDR1 is LGHNA and CDR2 YNFKEQ. V lost 0 bases and J 5 bases, leaving 5 bases between the germline ends.

The chain carries TRBV30 and TRBJ2-7, with 10 bases fitting TRBD1. This CDR3 spans 14 amino acids. J gave up 8 bases and V 0 bases, and 7 bases lay outside the gene matches. Germline loops: CDR1 GTSNPN, CDR2 SVGIG (reference sequence). The CDR3 here is CAWSVPGQGYKQYF. As DNA, the CDR3 is TGTGCCTGGAGTGTACCGGGACAGGGGTATAAGCAGTACTTC.

The chain couples TRBV12-3 or TRBV12-4 to TRBJ2-4, with D perhaps given as TRBD1 or TRBD2 (6 bases each). This CDR3 spans 13 amino acids. The ends were cut back, 5 bases at V and 14 bases at J, with 19 bases in the middle. DNA of the CDR3: TGTGCCAGCAGTAAGCGGGCGGAGGGGGTGAAGTACTTC. It yields the protein CASSKRAEGVKYF.

The chain recombines TRBV19 with TRBJ2-7; no firm D call. This CDR3 spans 14 amino acids. Germline V gene sequence: CDR1 LNHDA, CDR2 SQIVND (reference sequence). V was shortened by 4 bases and J by 0 bases, with 10 bases between the two germline ends. The CDR3 protein is CASSRQQSSYEQYF. CDR3 coding DNA: TGTGCCAGTAGTAGACAACAGAGCTCCTACGAGCAGTACTTC.

This sequence joins TRBV5-1 and TRBJ1-2, with D tentatively TRBD1 (6 bases). This CDR3 comprises 15 residues. Between the trimmed V and J ends, which lost 4 bases and 0 bases, there was a span of 13 bases. Germline CDR1 SGHRS, CDR2 YFSETQ. CDR3 loop: CASSPGDSANYGYTF. Here the CDR3 DNA reads TGCGCCAGCAGCCCAGGGGACTCAGCTAACTATGGCTACACCTTC.

The chain combines TRBV7-8 with TRBJ2-7, with D hard to call. The germline gives CDR1 SGHVS, CDR2 FQNEAQ. Trimming cost V 1 base and J 0 bases, with 7 bases left between them. This CDR3 is built from 14 residues. CDR3 in DNA: TGTGCCAGCAGCTTAGTGCGGAGCTCCTACGAGCAGTACTTC. Its translation is CASSLVRSSYEQYF.

V and J are TRBV30 and TRBJ2-5; 14 bases are a match to TRBD2. The CDR3 runs 14 residues. The V segment lost 5 bases and the J segment 5 bases; nucleotides outside the gene matches: 4. CDR1 GTSNPN and CDR2 SVGIG come from the germline V gene (reference sequence). CDR3 sequence: CAWGTSGSLETQYF. The CDR3 coding sequence is TGTGCCTGGGGGACTAGCGGGAGCTTGGAGACCCAGTACTTC.

The chain recombines TRBV28 with TRBJ1-5; tentatively, D is TRBD1 (5 bases). Trimming removed 8 bases from V and 7 bases from J, with 12 bases in between. The CDR3 is 12 amino acids. Germline V lookup: CDR1 MDHEN, CDR2 SYDVKM. Here the CDR3 reads CASEQGLQPQHF. The CDR3 DNA is TGTGCCAGCGAGCAGGGTTTGCAGCCCCAGCATTTT. Using reference TRBV28 and TRBJ1-5 for the parts outside the CDR3, the full variable domain is DVKVTQSSRYLVKRTGEKVFLECVQDMDHENMFWYRQDPGLGLRLIYFSYDVKMKEKGDIPEGYSVSREKKERFSLILESASTNQTSMYLCASEQGLQPQHFGDGTRLSIL.

The chain has TRBV19 and TRBJ1-1; a weak D match, TRBD1 (5 bases). Germline CDR1 LNHDA, CDR2 SQIVND (reference sequence). The CDR3 is made up of 13 amino acids. V lost 6 bases, J lost 1 base, and 9 bases lay in between. The CDR3 DNA sequence: TGTGCCAGTAGCCGACAGCCGAACACTGAAGCTTTCTTT. As protein: CASSRQPNTEAFF.

This clonotype was detected once. The J gene is TRBJ1-1, the V gene TRBV20-1; D gene uncertain. CDR1 is DFQATT and CDR2 is SNEGSKA in the germline V gene (reference sequence). The germline V and J ends were trimmed by 5 bases and 4 bases, with 11 bases remaining between them. This CDR3 has 12 amino acids. The CDR3 sequence: CSALMRSTEAFF. The CDR3 DNA follows: TGCAGTGCTTTGATGCGGAGCACTGAAGCTTTCTTT.

The rearrangement uses TRBV5-1 and TRBJ2-7; D unclear. The germline V and J ends were trimmed by 2 bases and 6 bases, with 9 bases remaining between them. Germline CDR1 is SGHRS and CDR2 is YFSETQ. This CDR3 contains 12 residues. Written as DNA, the CDR3 is TGCGCCAGCAGCTTACCCAGTATCGAGCAGTACTTC. This codes for CASSLPSIEQYF.

The chain is built from TRBV13 and TRBJ2-4; D call uncertain. The CDR3 sequence is 16 residues long. The V gene's germline CDR1 is PRHDT and CDR2 FYEKMQ (reference sequence). V shed 5 bases and J shed 0 bases, with 14 bases lying between them. In DNA, the CDR3 is TGTGCCAGCAGCCAAAGTGCGGTTCTAGCCAAAAACATTCAGTACTTC. This encodes CASSQSAVLAKNIQYF.

The V and J genes are TRBV29-1 and TRBJ2-7, with 7 nucleotides matching TRBD1. Germline V CDR1 and CDR2: SQVTM, ANQGSEA. The CDR3 sequence is 13 residues long. The junction had 5 bases not matched to a gene; V was cut back by 1 base and J by 5 bases. The CDR3 sequence is CSVEGQGIDEQYF. The CDR3 DNA reads as TGCAGCGTTGAAGGACAGGGTATTGACGAGCAGTACTTC.

This clonotype was seen a single time. This rearrangement joins TRBV24-1 to TRBJ2-1; a weak D match, TRBD1 (5 bases). Germline V gives CDR1 KGHDR, CDR2 SFDVKD. Between the trimmed V and J ends, which lost 1 base and 4 bases, there was a span of 10 bases. The CDR3 extends over 15 amino acids. The CDR3 sequence is CATSDFRGAYNEQFF. CDR3 nucleotides: TGTGCCACCAGTGATTTTAGGGGCGCATACAATGAGCAGTTCTTC.

The chain couples TRBV6-5 to TRBJ1-5; 9 nucleotides agree with TRBD1. Germline CDR1 reads MNHEY; CDR2 reads SVGAGI. The CDR3 is made up of 15 amino acids. After removal of 5 bases from V and 5 bases from J, the junction contained 7 bases not matched to a gene. CDR3 sequence (DNA): TGTGCCAGCAGTGCTACAGGGGGCTCTGATCAGCCCCAGCATTTT. It specifies CASSATGGSDQPQHF.

The chain carries TRBV7-3 and TRBJ2-7; 9 bases line up with TRBD1. This CDR3 comprises 17 residues. Germline V gene lookup returns CDR1 SGHTA and CDR2 FQGTGA. Trimming removed 4 bases from V and 3 bases from J; junction bases left unmatched: 13. The CDR3 region is CASSYVRDRDFIYEQYF. CDR3 nucleotides: TGTGCCAGCAGCTACGTCCGGGACAGGGACTTTATCTACGAGCAGTACTTC.

The chain links TRBV3-1 to TRBJ2-1; no reliable D call. The CDR3 has 12 residues. Trimming pared 2 bases from V and 10 bases from J, leaving 9 bases between. Per the germline V gene, CDR1 is LGHDT and CDR2 is YNNKEL (reference sequence). The CDR3 spells CASSQSRAEQFF. The CDR3 nucleotides read TGTGCCAGCAGCCAAAGCCGGGCCGAGCAGTTCTTC.